Below are 15 T cell receptor beta chains sequenced from a single sample in a study of T-cell reconstitution after alpha-beta-depleted transplantation in children. The TCRbeta library was prepared with unique molecular identifiers. TCRdb processed the PCR reads anew with MiXCR; each CDR3 protein has one entry. The table lists some 600,000 distinct CDR3 sequences, roughly 15% of them singletons. Source: PBMCs from the stem cell graft donor, taken from the stem cell graft. The receptors stem from a human donor who donated a stem cell graft to a child with acute myeloid leukemia.

This clonotype was counted at least ten times. This chain links TRBV20-1 with TRBJ1-1, with D possibly being TRBD1 (6 bases). Germline CDR1 and CDR2: DFQATT and SNEGSKA (reference sequence). V shed 0 bases and J shed 0 bases, with 17 bases lying between them. CDR3 length: 17 amino acids. The DNA for the CDR3 is TGCAGTGCTAGAGAAGGGGGGACACGGAACATGAACACTGAAGCTTTCTTT. Protein: CSAREGGTRNMNTEAFF.

This clonotype has ten or more counts. The V call is TRBV10-3, the J call TRBJ2-7; D is perhaps TRBD1 (5 bases). Germline CDR1 ENHRY, CDR2 SYGVKD. V shed 8 bases and J shed 0 bases, with 14 bases lying between them. This CDR3 is 14 amino acids long. CDR3 DNA: TGTGCCATCCAGGGAAACCCGAGCTCCTACGAGCAGTACTTC. Protein sequence: CAIQGNPSSYEQYF.

This chain connects TRBV7-2 to TRBJ2-1; TRBD2 matches 12 bases. With 5 bases clipped from V and 4 bases from J, the junction kept 3 bases outside the gene matches. In germline, CDR1 is SGHTA, CDR2 FQGNSA. CDR3 length: 15 residues. The CDR3 nucleotides are TGTGCCAGCAGCAACGGACTAGCGGGATACAATGAGCAGTTCTTC. Protein product: CASSNGLAGYNEQFF.

The chain has TRBV12-3 or TRBV12-4 and TRBJ1-4, with D perhaps TRBD1 (5 bases). The CDR3 sequence is 14 residues long. V was shortened by 7 bases and J by 4 bases, with 13 bases between the two germline ends. In nucleotides, the CDR3 is TGTGCCAGCACCTCAGACAGCCATAATGAAAAACTGTTTTTT. Protein sequence: CASTSDSHNEKLFF.

CDR3 amino acids: CASSLWLFTEAFF. The CDR3 DNA reads TGTGCCAGCAGCTTGTGGCTGTTCACTGAAGCTTTCTTT. The chain employs TRBV5-5 and TRBJ1-1; D remains unclear. Germline V lookup: CDR1 SGHKS, CDR2 YYEKEE (reference sequence). V lost 1 base to trimming and J lost 4 bases, with 8 bases between them. This CDR3 has 13 amino acids.

This clonotype showed up just a few times. This chain links TRBV24-1 with TRBJ2-7, with TRBD1 matching 7 bases. CDR3 length: 14 residues. Germline V gene sequence: CDR1 KGHDR, CDR2 SFDVKD. Germline trimming cut 1 base from V and 7 bases from J; bases unmatched to any gene: 6. The CDR3 region has the DNA TGTGCCACCAGTGATTTTAACAGGGGTGAGGAGCAGTACTTC. Its protein product is CATSDFNRGEEQYF.

This clonotype was recorded once. This sequence joins TRBV3-1 and TRBJ1-1; TRBD1 might be the D (5 bases). Germline V gene sequence: CDR1 LGHDT, CDR2 YNNKEL (reference sequence). Trimming removed 2 bases at V and 10 bases at J, with 17 bases between. This CDR3 has 14 amino acids. The CDR3: CASSQRDQGVSAFF. The CDR3 nucleotides are TGTGCCAGCAGCCAAAGGGACCAGGGCGTCTCAGCTTTCTTT.

The chain employs TRBV5-6 and TRBJ2-2; D tentatively reads TRBD1 or TRBD2 (5 bases each). Trimming removed 4 bases at V and 6 bases at J, with 13 bases between. Germline loops: CDR1 SGHDT, CDR2 YYEEEE. This CDR3 has 14 residues. This chain's CDR3 is CASSPDTRAGELFF. CDR3 DNA: TGTGCCAGCAGCCCGGACACTAGGGCCGGGGAGCTGTTTTTT.

This clonotype was seen many times. The chain links TRBV20-1 to TRBJ2-1; D is undetermined. Germline V gives CDR1 DFQATT, CDR2 SNEGSKA (reference sequence). The CDR3 contains 12 residues. The CDR3 spells CSAGRQYNEQFF. The CDR3 region has the DNA TGCAGCGCCGGTAGGCAATACAATGAGCAGTTCTTC.

This clonotype has a handful of counts. In DNA, the CDR3 is TGCAGTGCTCCTAGCGGGGGTGGAGAGACCCAGTACTTC. Protein product: CSAPSGGGETQYF. The chain links TRBV20-1 to TRBJ2-5; 10 bases are a match to TRBD2. CDR3 size: 13 residues. The V and J ends lost 5 bases and 4 bases, in that order; junction bases with no gene match: 4. In germline, CDR1 is DFQATT, CDR2 SNEGSKA (reference sequence).

About this clonotype itself: The CDR3 ends on some other residue instead of the conserved phenylalanine or tryptophan, so this is likely a read error. This rearrangement joins TRBV5-1 to TRBJ2-6; the D call may be TRBD1 or TRBD2 (5 bases each). The V end lost 2 bases, the J end lost 7 bases, and 16 bases lay between the germline ends. CDR3 size: 16 residues. Germline V gives CDR1 SGHRS, CDR2 YFSETQ. DNA for the CDR3: TGCGCCAGCAGCTTTGGGGGATCCCCCCCAGCCAACGTCCTGACTTTG. Encoded protein: CASSFGGSPPANVLTL.

The chain has TRBV5-6 and TRBJ1-4, with 12 bases lining up with TRBD1. Germline CDR1 SGHDT, CDR2 YYEEEE. This CDR3 is 18 amino acids long. The V gene end was trimmed by 5 bases and the J gene end by 5 bases; junction bases not matched to a gene: 13. The CDR3 is CASRHFTGTGGRNEKLFF. CDR3 DNA: TGTGCCAGCAGACATTTCACAGGGACAGGGGGCCGGAATGAAAAACTGTTTTTT.

This clonotype was picked up a small number of times. The chain recombines TRBV7-9 with TRBJ2-5; 7 positions match TRBD1. The length of the CDR3 is 16 residues. Germline loops: CDR1 SEHNR, CDR2 FQNEAQ (reference sequence). The junction had 10 bases not matched to a gene; V was cut back by 2 bases and J by 4 bases. CDR3 nucleotide sequence: TGTGCCAGCAGCTTATGGGGTGGGACAGACGGAGAGACCCAGTACTTC. This sequence encodes CASSLWGGTDGETQYF.

This clonotype was counted ten times or more. The chain is built from TRBV10-3 and TRBJ2-1, with no clear D. The germline V gene encodes CDR1 ENHRY and CDR2 SYGVKD. CDR3 length: 16 amino acids. Between the trimmed V and J ends, which lost 6 bases and 0 bases, there was a span of 15 bases. The CDR3 DNA follows: TGTGCCATCAGAAAGGACCAACTTAGCTCCTACAATGAGCAGTTCTTC. This gives the protein CAIRKDQLSSYNEQFF.

The genes are TRBV7-2 and TRBJ2-5, with D perhaps TRBD1 (6 bases). The V end lost 4 bases, the J end lost 7 bases, and 16 bases lay between the germline ends. Germline values: CDR1 SGHTA, CDR2 FQGNSA. This CDR3 has 14 amino acids. The CDR3 sequence: CASSSGTSVGTQYF. Here the CDR3 DNA reads TGTGCCAGCAGCTCCGGGACAAGCGTGGGGACCCAGTACTTC.